These T cell receptor beta chains were read from a single sample in a study of cytomegalovirus exposure and HLA in healthy donors. The data were produced by immunoSEQ multiplex PCR, yet TCRdb's version contains in-frame clones alone and is incomplete. The repertoire holds over 70,000 clones, with more than 70% as singletons. The specimen sequenced was PBMCs. These receptors all stem from a male donor in good health and CMV-seropositive. The CDR3 runs from the conserved cysteine through the conserved F or W. A D gene is named only where the DNA matches it firmly. Clone size is stated in some rows and not others, as once, few, many or a class when expanded.

clone_size	cdr3_length	v_call	j_call	d_call	cdr3_nt	cdr3_aa
-	17	TRBV5-1	TRBJ1-1	TRBD1	TGCGCCAGCAGCTTGGCGGGCTTACAGGGGTTAGCCACTGAAGCTTTCTTT	CASSLAGLQGLATEAFF
-	19	TRBV11-3	TRBJ1-5	TRBD1	TGTGCCAGCAGCAGATCGACAGGGGGAAGCCCCTATAGCAATCAGCCCCAGCATTTT	CASSRSTGGSPYSNQPQHF
-	13	TRBV2	TRBJ2-3	-	TGTGCCAGCAAGAGACTAGGGACAGATACGCAGTATTTT	CASKRLGTDTQYF
-	13	TRBV28	TRBJ1-5	-	TGTGCCAGCAGTGAGACACAGAATCAGCCCCAGCATTTT	CASSETQNQPQHF
-	15	TRBV27	TRBJ2-7	-	TGTGCCAGCAGTTTAGGGTCATGGAGCTCCTACGAGCAGTACTTC	CASSLGSWSSYEQYF
once	13	TRBV5-1	TRBJ2-5	-	TGCGCCAGCAGCGACGCCGGGGAAGAGACCCAGTACTTC	CASSDAGEETQYF
-	18	TRBV28	TRBJ2-7	TRBD2	TGTGCCAGCAGTTTCCTGTCGGGACTAGCGGAAAGCTCCTACGAGCAGTACTTC	CASSFLSGLAESSYEQYF
-	17	TRBV7-8	TRBJ2-2	TRBD2	TGTGCCAGCAGCTTAGGTGGACTAGCGGGAGTAGCCGGGGAGCTGTTTTTT	CASSLGGLAGVAGELFF
-	15	TRBV30	TRBJ2-7	TRBD2	TGTGCCTGGAGCCACCTCTCTAGCGGGAGGTACGAGCAGTACTTC	CAWSHLSSGRYEQYF
once	14	TRBV18	TRBJ2-3	-	TGTGCCAGCTCACCACCGGTACAGCCCTATGCGCAGTATTTT	CASSPPVQPYAQYF
-	15	TRBV9	TRBJ2-1	TRBD2	TGTGCCAGCAGCGTAGCGGGAGGGGGGGACTATGAGCAGTTCTTC	CASSVAGGGDYEQFF
-	15	TRBV10-3	TRBJ1-2	TRBD1	TGTGCCATCAGTGAGGGGACAGGCGATCCCTATGGCTACACCTTC	CAISEGTGDPYGYTF
-	13	TRBV9	TRBJ2-2	-	TGTGCCAGCAGCGTAGCTCCGGGCGGGGAGCTGTTTTTT	CASSVAPGGELFF
-	18	TRBV9	TRBJ2-3	-	TGTGCCAGCAGCGTAAGGGCTACCTTGGGGGGTTCCACAGATACGCAGTATTTT	CASSVRATLGGSTDTQYF
-	12	TRBV15	TRBJ2-7	-	TGTGCCACCAGCAGAGTCGGGTACGAGCAGTACTTC	CATSRVGYEQYF
-	12	TRBV30	TRBJ1-6	-	TGTGCCTGGACAGATATTAATTCACCCCTCCACTTT	CAWTDINSPLHF
-	14	TRBV6-5	TRBJ1-1	-	TGTGCCAGCAGATGGGGGGGATCGGGGACTGAAGCTTTCTTT	CASRWGGSGTEAFF
-	15	TRBV5-1	TRBJ2-3	TRBD1	TGCGCCAGCAGCCCGGGACAGATAAGCACAGATACGCAGTATTTT	CASSPGQISTDTQYF
-	15	TRBV15	TRBJ2-3	TRBD2	TGTGCCACCAGCGTTAGAGCGGGACCCACAGATACGCAGTATTTT	CATSVRAGPTDTQYF
-	12	TRBV6-5	TRBJ1-6	-	TGTGCCAGCAGACGACAGAATTCACCCCTCCACTTT	CASRRQNSPLHF
-	17	TRBV5-1	TRBJ2-1	TRBD2	TGCGCCAGCAGCCAACGGGTGGGGGGGAGCTCCTACAATGAGCAGTTCTTC	CASSQRVGGSSYNEQFF
-	13	TRBV25-1	TRBJ2-7	-	TGTGCCAGCAGTTTGGGGGGTTGGGGGGAGCAGTACTTC	CASSLGGWGEQYF
-	11	TRBV7-2	TRBJ2-1	-	TGTGCCAGCAGCAGCCGAAATGAGCAGTTCTTC	CASSSRNEQFF
-	15	TRBV4-2	TRBJ2-7	-	TGTGCCAGCAGCCAAAGGAGGGACTTTTCCTACGAGCAGTACTTC	CASSQRRDFSYEQYF
-	15	TRBV14	TRBJ2-5	-	TGTGCCAGCAGCCAATGGGGGCTAGTTGTGGAGACCCAGTACTTC	CASSQWGLVVETQYF
-	17	TRBV4-2	TRBJ2-2	-	TGTGCCAGCACCCCACACGCCCTCGACAGGAACACCGGGGAGCTGTTTTTT	CASTPHALDRNTGELFF
-	16	TRBV9	TRBJ2-7	TRBD2	TGTGCCAGCAGCGTTGGGGGACTAGCGGACTCCTACGAGCAGTACTTC	CASSVGGLADSYEQYF
few	12	TRBV29-1	TRBJ1-1	-	TGCAGCGTTGACCGGGGAAACACTGAAGCTTTCTTT	CSVDRGNTEAFF
-	13	TRBV2	TRBJ1-4	TRBD1	TGTGCCAGCAGTGGGGGACAGTGGGAAAAACTGTTTTTT	CASSGGQWEKLFF